This T cell receptor beta chain was sequenced for a study of shared clonotypes between healthy human individuals. Study as a whole: Researchers assigned three CD4 naive, three CD4 memory, two CD8 naive and one CD8 memory plate to each donor.

Points from the study as a whole: The study's rarefaction showed incomplete sorted-subset sequencing despite large depth.

Germline values: CDR1 SQVTM, CDR2 ANQGSEA. Deletions cut 4 bases from V and 1 base from J, with 11 bases between. This CDR3 has 13 amino acids. This clone was seen once. The antigen is not known. Deep was the level at which the assay was run. An approximately 180 ng quantity of DNA, around 30,000 T cell genomes, went into the sorted-subset replicate PCRs. The method was immunoSEQ multiplex PCR; TCRdb's version includes in-frame clones alone and lacks a portion of them. The sample contains more than 1.2 million clones, approximately 98.5% of which appear only once. This sequence joins TRBV29-1 and TRBJ2-7; a weak D match, TRBD1 (5 bases). Source material: naive CD4+ T cells sorted from blood. Stated subset: CD45RA+ positively selected. This clonotype was sampled from a man in his thirties or forties in good health. The CDR3 sequence is CSVGAGKSYEQYF. CDR3 coding DNA: TGCAGCGTTGGGGCAGGGAAGTCCTACGAGCAGTACTTC.